What follows are 29 T cell receptor beta chains derived from one specimen sequenced in a study of cytomegalovirus exposure and HLA in healthy donors. Assay: immunoSEQ multiplex PCR; the TCRdb copy retains only in-frame clones and omits some. The table has approximately 300,000 clones, more than 80% seen once; the top ten hold over 0.8%. Sequenced: PBMCs. The receptors were sampled from a woman aged 18-29 years in good health and CMV-seronegative.

The V call is TRBV19, the J call TRBJ1-1, with D maybe TRBD1 (5 bases). Per germline, CDR1 LNHDA and CDR2 SQIVND (reference sequence). The CDR3 is 16 residues long. The ends were cut back, 3 bases at V and 0 bases at J, with 14 bases in the middle. Here the CDR3 reads CASSMQGGGMNTEAFF. The CDR3 DNA reads TGTGCCAGTAGTATGCAGGGAGGAGGGATGAACACTGAAGCTTTCTTT.

This chain uses TRBV18 with TRBJ1-1; 12 nucleotides line up with TRBD1. The CDR3 contains 16 residues. Looked up from germline, CDR1 is KGHSH and CDR2 is LQKENI. J lost 5 bases, V lost 3 bases, and 7 bases had no gene match. The CDR3 loop reads CASSPGTGGLFTEAFF. The CDR3, as DNA: TGTGCCAGCTCACCCGGGACAGGGGGCTTGTTTACTGAAGCTTTCTTT.

V gene TRBV18 combines with J gene TRBJ1-3; D remains ambiguous. Germline V gene sequence: CDR1 KGHSH, CDR2 LQKENI. CDR3 size: 13 residues. The V gene lost 3 bases and the J gene lost 6 bases, with 9 bases spanning the gap. CDR3 sequence (DNA): TGTGCCAGCTCACCCACCAGTCCAAACACCATATATTTT. Its translation is CASSPTSPNTIYF.

V usage is TRBV2 and J usage is TRBJ2-5, with TRBD1 matching over 7 bases. The trim removed 6 bases at V and 3 bases at J, leaving 10 bases unmatched. The CDR3 runs to 15 residues. From germline, CDR1 is SNHLY and CDR2 FYNNEI. CDR3 DNA: TGTGCCAGCAGGTCAGGGGGTTATGAAAAAGAGACCCAGTACTTC. Its translation is CASRSGGYEKETQYF.

Only a few counts were recorded for this clone. The identical CDR3 is also encoded by other nucleotide sequences in the sample. The J gene is TRBJ2-7, the V gene TRBV6-5; TRBD2 matches at 10 bases. Trimming cost V 5 bases and J 5 bases; bases outside gene matches: 6. Per the germline V gene, CDR1 is MNHEY and CDR2 is SVGAGI. CDR3 length equals 14 residues. The CDR3 region has the DNA TGTGCCAGCAGTCAGACTAGCGGGTCTCACGAGCAGTACTTC. Translation gives CASSQTSGSHEQYF.

This clone was seen only once. The chain is built from TRBV27 and TRBJ2-6; D possibly corresponds to TRBD1 (5 bases). Germline assignment: CDR1 MNHEY and CDR2 SMNVEV (reference sequence). V was cut by 7 bases and J by 4 bases, with 17 bases left in between. This CDR3 comprises 16 residues. Here the CDR3 DNA reads TGTGCCAGCACACAGGCGTTACATGGAGGGGCCAACGTCCTGACTTTC. Amino acid sequence: CASTQALHGGANVLTF.

The J gene is TRBJ2-7, the V gene TRBV10-3, with 8 bases fitting TRBD2. Trimming at V came to 4 bases and at J to 6 bases, leaving 5 bases not matched to a gene. The CDR3 runs to 13 residues. Germline V lookup: CDR1 ENHRY, CDR2 SYGVKD. The CDR3 coding sequence is TGTGCCATCAGTGTCGGGGGGGTTCGCGAGCAGTACTTC. It encodes CAISVGGVREQYF.

On this clone itself: A much larger clone differs from this one at a single base, so this may be a read error. This sample also contains other DNA sequences that code for the same CDR3. V gene TRBV2 combines with J gene TRBJ1-5; 8 bases align to TRBD1. CDR3 length: 14 amino acids. V dropped 5 bases and J dropped 2; count of bases not matched to a gene: 2. Germline CDR1 is SNHLY and CDR2 is FYNNEI. The CDR3 protein is CASSLDRGNQPQHF. Written as DNA, the CDR3 is TGTGCCAGCAGTTTGGACAGGGGCAATCAGCCCCAGCATTTT. Variable domain in full (rest from reference TRBV2 and TRBJ1-5): EPEVTQTPSHQVTQMGQEVILRCVPISNHLYFYWYRQILGQKVEFLVSFYNNEISEKSEIFDDQFSVERPDGSNFTLKIRSTKLEDSAMYFCASSLDRGNQPQHFGDGTRLSIL.

The chain is built from TRBV4-1 and TRBJ1-4, with D maybe TRBD1 (6 bases). The CDR3 consists of 15 residues. V lost 0 bases, J lost 11 bases, and 16 bases lay in between. CDR1 and CDR2 from the germline V gene are MGHRA and YSYEKL. CDR3 in amino acids: CASSQDAGGERKLFF. The CDR3 DNA is TGCGCCAGCAGCCAAGACGCGGGGGGCGAGCGGAAACTGTTTTTT.

This clone came up many times. V is TRBV2 and J is TRBJ2-3, with 9 bases identical to TRBD2. CDR1 is SNHLY and CDR2 is FYNNEI in the germline V gene. The CDR3 length is 14 residues. The V segment lost 6 bases and the J segment 5 bases; nucleotides outside the gene matches: 6. In nucleotides, the CDR3 is TGTGCCAGCAGGGAGCGGGAGGCGGAAGATACGCAGTATTTT. This sequence encodes CASREREAEDTQYF.

This chain connects TRBV30 to TRBJ1-1, with 8 bases matching TRBD1. Germline trimming cut 3 bases from V and 1 base from J; bases unmatched to any gene: 1. The CDR3 has 13 amino acids. Looked up from germline, CDR1 is GTSNPN and CDR2 is SVGIG (reference sequence). The CDR3 region has the DNA TGTGCCTGGAGGCAGGGGGCGAACACTGAAGCTTTCTTT. Its translation is CAWRQGANTEAFF. The full variable domain, in which reference TRBV30 and TRBJ1-1 provide the parts outside the CDR3, is SQTIHQWPATLVQPVGSPLSLECTVEGTSNPNLYWYRQAAGRGLQLLFYSVGIGQISSEVPQNLSASRPQDRQFILSSKKLLLSDSGFYLCAWRQGANTEAFFGQGTRLTVV.

Only one count was recorded for this clone. V is TRBV5-4 and J is TRBJ1-1; TRBD1 might be the D (5 bases). Germline CDR1 reads SGHNT; CDR2 reads YYREEE (reference sequence). V was clipped by 4 bases and J by 1 base, with 11 bases between them. The length of the CDR3 is 14 residues. This CDR3 reads CASSIPTGNTEAFF. The CDR3 coding sequence is TGTGCCAGCAGCATACCCACAGGGAACACTGAAGCTTTCTTT.

The table lists this clone with a few counts. CDR3 amino acids: CASSLGRRSGNTIYF. The CDR3 nucleotides are TGTGCCAGCAGCCTGGGGAGAAGGTCTGGAAACACCATATATTTT. The chain couples TRBV14 to TRBJ1-3; D is ambiguous. V gave up 4 bases and J gave up 1 base, with 11 bases separating them. Germline V lookup: CDR1 SGHDN, CDR2 FVKESK. CDR3 length: 15 amino acids.

The CDR3 DNA follows: TGCGCCAGCAGCATGGGACAGAACACCGGGGAGCTGTTTTTT. This sequence encodes CASSMGQNTGELFF. This chain joins TRBV5-1 and TRBJ2-2, with D possibly TRBD1 on 6 matching bases. Deletions cut 4 bases from V and 1 base from J, with 8 bases between. The CDR3 loop spans 14 amino acids. The V gene's germline CDR1 is SGHRS and CDR2 YFSETQ.

This chain links TRBV2 with TRBJ2-7; D gene unclear. The germline CDR1 and CDR2 sequences are SNHLY and FYNNEI. The CDR3 contains 12 residues. In DNA form, the CDR3 reads TGTGCAAGCGTCCGGAGCTCCTACGAGCAGTACTTC. It encodes CASVRSSYEQYF. Drawing the rest from reference TRBV2 and TRBJ2-7, the complete variable domain is EPEVTQTPSHQVTQMGQEVILRCVPISNHLYFYWYRQILGQKVEFLVSFYNNEISEKSEIFDDQFSVERPDGSNFTLKIRSTKLEDSAMYFCASVRSSYEQYFGPGTRLTVT.

The chain recombines TRBV5-4 with TRBJ2-7, with D tentatively TRBD2 (6 bases). Germline V gives CDR1 SGHNT, CDR2 YYREEE (reference sequence). The CDR3 runs 14 residues. V was cut by 2 bases and J by 8 bases, with 17 bases left in between. The CDR3 sequence is CASSLGDSIDQQYF. CDR3 in DNA: TGTGCCAGCAGCTTAGGGGACTCCATCGATCAGCAGTACTTC.

CDR3 coding DNA: TGTGCCAGCAGCCCCTTGGATACGCAGTATTTT. This codes for CASSPLDTQYF. V is TRBV2 and J is TRBJ2-3; D is undetermined. The CDR3 spans 11 residues. Germline V lookup: CDR1 SNHLY, CDR2 FYNNEI. The V gene lost 6 bases and the J gene lost 6 bases, with 7 bases spanning the gap.

This chain connects TRBV6-5 to TRBJ1-2; D unclear. This CDR3 spans 13 amino acids. In germline, CDR1 is MNHEY, CDR2 SVGAGI. The V end was cut by 5 bases, the J end by 2 bases, with 9 bases between. CDR3 amino acids: CASSIDGNYGYTF. The CDR3 coding sequence is TGTGCCAGCAGTATCGACGGGAACTATGGCTACACCTTC.

J is TRBJ1-2 and V is TRBV5-4, with TRBD1 identical over 7 bases. The junction had 14 bases not matched to a gene; V was cut back by 4 bases and J by 8 bases. This CDR3 contains 15 residues. The germline V gene encodes CDR1 SGHNT and CDR2 YYREEE (reference sequence). The CDR3 DNA is TGTGCCAGCAGCGACGGAGGACAGGTATTTCGCGGCTACACCTTC. Translated, it gives CASSDGGQVFRGYTF.

The chain employs TRBV4-2 and TRBJ2-7; 13 bases map to TRBD2. The CDR3 loop spans 22 amino acids. Unmatched junction bases numbered 18, after V lost 0 bases and J lost 1 base. Germline V lookup: CDR1 LGHNA, CDR2 YNFKEQ. The CDR3 nucleotides are TGTGCCAGCAGCCAAGATGGCCCACACCAACTAGCGGGAGGGCCTAGATCCTACGAGCAGTACTTC. Encoded protein: CASSQDGPHQLAGGPRSYEQYF.

The chain carries TRBV4-3 and TRBJ2-7; D remains ambiguous. The CDR3 runs 13 residues. The V end lost 0 bases, the J end lost 9 bases, and 12 bases lay between the germline ends. CDR1 LGHNA and CDR2 YSLEER come from the germline V gene. CDR3 region: CASSQDRIEAQYF. Here the CDR3 DNA reads TGCGCCAGCAGCCAAGATCGAATAGAGGCGCAGTACTTC.

The sample holds a few counts of this clone. J is TRBJ2-3 and V is TRBV6-1; TRBD2 is a possible D gene (5 bases). The length of the CDR3 is 17 residues. V was trimmed by 3 bases and J by 2 bases, leaving 18 bases between them. Germline values: CDR1 MNHNS, CDR2 SASEGT. CDR3 amino acids: CASSDALRAAPTDTQYF. CDR3 nucleotides: TGTGCCAGCAGTGACGCCTTGAGGGCGGCCCCCACAGATACGCAGTATTTT.

The gene calls are TRBV5-1 and TRBJ2-1; D is unresolved. Trimming stripped 2 bases from V and 5 bases from J, with 8 bases between. Germline CDR1 reads SGHRS; CDR2 reads YFSETQ. The CDR3 has 13 residues. CDR3 in amino acids: CASSLKADNEQFF. CDR3 sequence (DNA): TGCGCCAGCAGCTTAAAAGCTGACAATGAGCAGTTCTTC. Complete variable domain (other parts from reference TRBV5-1 and TRBJ2-1): KAGVTQTPRYLIKTRGQQVTLSCSPISGHRSVSWYQQTPGQGLQFLFEYFSETQRNKGNFPGRFSGRQFSNSRSEMNVSTLELGDSALYLCASSLKADNEQFFGPGTRLTVL.

This CDR3 is CASSLSGWPEAFF. As DNA, the CDR3 is TGTGCCAGCAGTCTCTCAGGGTGGCCTGAAGCTTTCTTT. The V call is TRBV27, the J call TRBJ1-1; the D gene is possibly TRBD1 (5 bases). Trimming left V 5 bases short and J 6 bases short, with 13 bases between. The CDR3 spans 13 residues. Germline CDR1 MNHEY, CDR2 SMNVEV (reference sequence).

The chain is built from TRBV2 and TRBJ2-3; 11 bases fit TRBD2. The CDR3 spans 15 residues. The germline gives CDR1 SNHLY, CDR2 FYNNEI. The V gene end was trimmed by 6 bases and the J gene end by 3 bases; junction bases not matched to a gene: 5. The CDR3 nucleotides are TGTGCCAGCAGACCACTAGCGGGAGCGACAGATACGCAGTATTTT. Residues: CASRPLAGATDTQYF.

This chain joins TRBV6-1 and TRBJ2-2, with TRBD1 matching 9 bases. The CDR3 is made up of 16 amino acids. The trim removed 2 bases at V and 5 bases at J, leaving 6 bases unmatched. Germline V gene lookup returns CDR1 MNHNS and CDR2 SASEGT. The CDR3 DNA follows: TGTGCCAGCAGTGAAACAGGACAGGGGCGTACCGGGGAGCTGTTTTTT. This encodes CASSETGQGRTGELFF.

V and J are TRBV28 and TRBJ2-7, with 7 bases identical to TRBD1. The CDR3 runs to 14 residues. The germline V gene encodes CDR1 MDHEN and CDR2 SYDVKM. V was clipped by 7 bases and J by 0 bases; unmatched bases: 6. In DNA, the CDR3 is TGTGCCAGCAAATTCGGGACAGACTCCTACGAGCAGTACTTC. Translation: CASKFGTDSYEQYF. The entire variable domain, with the rest obtained from reference TRBV28 and TRBJ2-7, is as follows: DVKVTQSSRYLVKRTGEKVFLECVQDMDHENMFWYRQDPGLGLRLIYFSYDVKMKEKGDIPEGYSVSREKKERFSLILESASTNQTSMYLCASKFGTDSYEQYFGPGTRLTVT.

The genes are TRBV2 and TRBJ1-1; TRBD1 matches 8 bases. The CDR3 has 16 amino acids. Trimming took 2 bases from V and 10 from J; bases not matched to a gene: 15. Per germline, CDR1 SNHLY and CDR2 FYNNEI. CDR3 bases: TGTGCCAGCAGTGAATTGGGGGGGACAGGCGCTGCTGGAGCTTTCTTT. Amino acids: CASSELGGTGAAGAFF.

This rearrangement joins TRBV7-9 to TRBJ1-2, with a tentative D call TRBD1 (5 bases). Deletions cut 2 bases from V and 10 bases from J, with 23 bases between. This CDR3 is 16 amino acids long. The germline gives CDR1 SEHNR, CDR2 FQNEAQ (reference sequence). CDR3 bases: TGTGCCAGCAGCTTAACCGCGGACAAGGCCCCGTTATTCTACACCTTC. Protein sequence: CASSLTADKAPLFYTF. Full variable domain (remainder filled in from reference TRBV7-9 and TRBJ1-2): DTGVSQNPRHKITKRGQNVTFRCDPISEHNRLYWYRQTLGQGPEFLTYFQNEAQLEKSRLLSDRFSAERPKGSFSTLEIQRTEQGDSAMYLCASSLTADKAPLFYTFGSGTRLTVV.